These T cell receptor beta chains were read from a single sample in a study of cytomegalovirus exposure and HLA in healthy donors. This table comes from immunoSEQ multiplex PCR, and its TCRdb copy is limited to in-frame clones, with some not included. Among some 160,000 clones listed, approximately 80% were seen once. Sequencing used PBMCs. The receptors were sampled from a male donor in good health and CMV-seronegative. Both conserved end residues are trimmed from each CDR3.

J | V | length | CDR3
TRBJ1-3 | TRBV4-1 | 14 | ASSQGAGARGNTIY
TRBJ2-7 | TRBV7-6 | 13 | ASSLVSQGQGEQY
TRBJ2-7 | TRBV20-1 | 9 | SAMNRGEQY
TRBJ2-5 | TRBV7-2 | 11 | ASSRQEQETQY
TRBJ2-4 | TRBV21-1 | 12 | ASSKVRVQNIQY
TRBJ2-3 | TRBV16 | 10 | ASSPRRDTQY
TRBJ1-2 | TRBV2 | 12 | ASSESGFASLYT
TRBJ2-1 | TRBV11-3 | 11 | ASRGGSGNEQF
TRBJ2-2 | TRBV18 | 14 | ASSPPVHPNTGELF
TRBJ2-7 | TRBV2 | 12 | ASSDTSGNYEQY
TRBJ2-7 | TRBV27 | 13 | ASSRQGAFSYEQY
TRBJ2-7 | TRBV7-2 | 13 | ASSLGTGPGYEQY
TRBJ2-1 | TRBV4-3 | 16 | ASSQLAGTSGEYNEQF
TRBJ2-3 | TRBV7-2 | 13 | ASSLGGHGTDTQY
TRBJ2-6 | TRBV4-2 | 14 | ASSLGQGGGANVLT
TRBJ2-1 | TRBV19 | 11 | ASSIAAGAEQF
TRBJ2-5 | TRBV18 | 16 | ASSPGSGRDRGRETQY
TRBJ1-1 | TRBV28 | 10 | AIRTGGTEAF
TRBJ1-1 | TRBV5-1 | 14 | ASSFQGALSPTEAF
TRBJ2-2 | TRBV15 | 14 | ATSPGTGVNTGELF
TRBJ2-5 | TRBV5-5 | 13 | ASSPPPYGGETQY
TRBJ1-2 | TRBV30 | 10 | AFLDSNYDYT
TRBJ2-1 | TRBV30 | 12 | AWVAVSSYNEQF
TRBJ1-1 | TRBV19 | 13 | ASSTLQGGNTEAF
TRBJ1-1 | TRBV6-5 | 14 | ASSLLPGQGPSEAF
TRBJ2-7 | TRBV5-5 | 13 | ASSLQGHYSYEQY
TRBJ2-5 | TRBV11-1 | 13 | ASNQREGDQETQY
TRBJ1-2 | TRBV2 | 13 | ASSDGGQGTYGYT
TRBJ1-2 | TRBV4-2 | 12 | ASSQFNSGDGYT
TRBJ2-7 | TRBV6-5 | 13 | ASSKLAGGPGEQY
TRBJ1-5 | TRBV2 | 12 | ASSDEAVNQPQH
TRBJ1-4 | TRBV5-1 | 12 | ASSLALASEKLF
TRBJ2-7 | TRBV7-2 | 14 | ASSQALAGVGREQY